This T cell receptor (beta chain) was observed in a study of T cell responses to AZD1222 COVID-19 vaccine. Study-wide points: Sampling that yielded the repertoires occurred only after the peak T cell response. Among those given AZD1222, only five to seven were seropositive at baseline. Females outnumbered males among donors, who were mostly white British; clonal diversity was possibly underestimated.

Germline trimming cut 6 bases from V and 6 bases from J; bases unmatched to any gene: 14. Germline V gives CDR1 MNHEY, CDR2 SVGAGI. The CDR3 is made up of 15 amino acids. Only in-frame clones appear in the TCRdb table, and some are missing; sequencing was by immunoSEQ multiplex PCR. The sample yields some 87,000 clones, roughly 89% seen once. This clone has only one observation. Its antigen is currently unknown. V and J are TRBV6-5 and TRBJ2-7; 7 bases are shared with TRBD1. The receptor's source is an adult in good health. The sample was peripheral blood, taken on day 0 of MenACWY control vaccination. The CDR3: CASRPTGSIGSEQYF. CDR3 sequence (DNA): TGTGCCAGCAGACCGACAGGGTCAATCGGTAGCGAGCAGTACTTC.